This TCR beta chain was recovered during a study of tumor-infiltrating lymphocytes in primary liver carcinoma. Study overall: These patients were men and women whose ages were 30 to 69 years. Samples returned roughly 3.5 to 8 million productive TCRbeta reads, a yield that was similar across tissue types. Study results and limitations: Significantly larger top-250-clone fractions were found in tumors than in blood (p = 0.039).

V lost 1 base to trimming and J lost 6 bases, with 8 bases between them. Per germline, CDR1 SGHRS and CDR2 YFSETQ. The CDR3 extends over 13 amino acids. This clonotype was found a few times. Its target is unknown. Researchers drew blood RNA from unsorted whole blood and extracted germline DNA as well. Chronic HBV infection was present, with no prior treatment. From roughly 0.55 ug of total RNA, TCR beta-specific cDNA was reverse-transcribed using a constant-region primer. Investigators got TCR beta libraries out of three nested multiplex PCR rounds, done with slightly modified ARM-PCR. TRBV1-TRBV30 forward primers and a C-beta reverse primer were used in the first two PCR rounds, which each ran for about 11 cycles. One entry per CDR3 protein, called by TCRdb with MiXCR from the multiplex PCR reads. Altogether around 330,000 distinct CDR3 sequences are present, 65% being singletons, with the ten largest covering about 8.4%.

This clonotype was sampled from a man aged 40-49 years with primary liver carcinoma and hepatitis B virus infection. Material: peripheral blood. The gene calls are TRBV5-1 and TRBJ2-1, with D possibly called TRBD1 or TRBD2 (6 bases each). CDR3 DNA: TGCGCCAGCAGCTTGTCGGGGGCCAATGAGCAGTTCTTC. Protein product: CASSLSGANEQFF.